Listed below are T cell receptor beta chains from one sample, sequenced in a study of blood T cell repertoires in COVID-19. Method: immunoSEQ multiplex PCR; TCRdb's copy keeps in-frame clones and lacks some. The table has about 210,000 clones, around 83% seen once; the top ten hold less than 6%. The specimen sequenced was peripheral blood. The receptor source for this set is a woman in her 70s with COVID-19, enrolled during active disease. Both conserved end residues are part of each CDR3. D genes are given only for firm matches. Some rows mark clone size as missing; the rest say once, few, many or name a class of expanded clone.

j_gene,d_gene,abundance,v_gene,CDR3nt,CDR3aa
TRBJ1-5,NA,NA,TRBV18,TGTGCCAGCTCACCACAACAGGGTGGGGGTCAGCCCCAGCATTTT,CASSPQQGGGQPQHF
TRBJ1-1,TRBD1,NA,TRBV28,TGTGCCAGCAGTCCGGGACAGGGGGCCCCGGGCACTGAAGCTTTCTTT,CASSPGQGAPGTEAFF
TRBJ1-1,TRBD1,NA,TRBV6-5,TGTGCCAGCAGTTACCGCGGGACAGGGGGTCGCACTGAAGCTTTCTTT,CASSYRGTGGRTEAFF
TRBJ2-2,NA,NA,TRBV5-4,TGTGCCAGCAGCCCCCGGGAGAACACCGGGGAGCTGTTTTTT,CASSPRENTGELFF
TRBJ2-1,TRBD2,NA,TRBV27,TGTGCCAGCAGTTCTTTAGCGGGAGGGCCATACAATGAGCAGTTCTTC,CASSSLAGGPYNEQFF
TRBJ2-7,NA,few,TRBV19,TGTGCCAGTAGTATAGATTCGAGCGCTTGGTACGAGCAGTACTTC,CASSIDSSAWYEQYF
TRBJ1-1,NA,NA,TRBV29-1,TGCAGCGTTAACAGGGACCACACTGAAGCTTTCTTT,CSVNRDHTEAFF
TRBJ1-5,TRBD1,many,TRBV10-3,TGTGCCATCAGCGAGGACAGGGGAGGATATCAGCCCCAGCATTTT,CAISEDRGGYQPQHF
TRBJ1-5,TRBD1,NA,TRBV28,TGTGCCAGCAGTTTTTATCTCTTGGACAGGGGGAGCAATCAGCCCCAGCATTTT,CASSFYLLDRGSNQPQHF
TRBJ2-3,NA,once,TRBV5-4,TGTGCCAGCAGCTTGGGGCAAGCAGATACGCAGTATTTT,CASSLGQADTQYF
TRBJ2-1,TRBD2,NA,TRBV9,TGTGCCAGCAGCGAGCGGGACTACAGAGGAAATCGCAATGAGCAGTTCTTC,CASSERDYRGNRNEQFF